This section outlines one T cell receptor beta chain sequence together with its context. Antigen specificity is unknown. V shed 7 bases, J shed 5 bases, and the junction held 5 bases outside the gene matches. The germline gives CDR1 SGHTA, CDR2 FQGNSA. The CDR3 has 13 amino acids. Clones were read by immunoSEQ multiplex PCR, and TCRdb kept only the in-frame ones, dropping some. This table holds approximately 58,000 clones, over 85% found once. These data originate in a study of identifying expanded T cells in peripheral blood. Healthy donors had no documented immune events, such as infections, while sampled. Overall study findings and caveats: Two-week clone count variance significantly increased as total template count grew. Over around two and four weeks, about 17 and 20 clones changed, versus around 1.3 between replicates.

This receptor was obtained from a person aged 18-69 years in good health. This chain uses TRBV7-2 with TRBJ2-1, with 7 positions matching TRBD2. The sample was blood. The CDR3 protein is CASNRGVNNEQFF. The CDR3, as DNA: TGTGCCAGCAACCGGGGGGTAAACAATGAGCAGTTCTTC.